Described below is a single TCR beta chain sequence and its context. Profiling relied on immunoSEQ multiplex PCR, and the TCRdb table lists in-frame clones only, not all of them. The sample yields nearly 50,000 clones, approximately 81% seen once. The germline V gene encodes CDR1 LNHDA and CDR2 SQIVND (reference sequence). Trimming took 6 bases from V and 2 from J; bases not matched to a gene: 0. The CDR3 spans 14 residues. The data were taken from a study of blood T cell repertoires in COVID-19. Study-level background: The samples span acute and convalescent COVID-19 from the United States, Italy and Spain. PBMCs, B-cell-depleted T cells, or T cells provided the cDNA or gDNA that made up the material.

Sequencing was done on a sample of peripheral blood. The receptor's source is a woman in her sixties with acute or convalescent COVID-19. The gene calls are TRBV19 and TRBJ2-7; TRBD2 agrees at 14 bases. CDR3 coding DNA: TGTGCCAGTAGGGGACTAGCGGGAGCCTACGAGCAGTACTTC. Its translation is CASRGLAGAYEQYF.